The subject of this entry is one T cell receptor (beta chain). These data belong to a study of OX40 agonist ivuxolimab in advanced cancers. Profiling relied on immunoSEQ multiplex PCR, and the TCRdb table lists in-frame clones only, not all of them. The top ten clones hold roughly 9.8% of a sample with roughly 34,000 clones, approximately 79% of them seen once. The clonotype was recovered from an adult with an advanced solid tumor such as melanoma, head and neck, liver or kidney cancer. The specimen comprised CD4+ or CD8+ T cells sorted from blood, sampled in a trial of the OX40 agonist ivuxolimab.

For the CDR3, the DNA is TGTGCCAGCAGTTTATCCTGGGGAATCTATGGCTACACCTTC. It specifies CASSLSWGIYGYTF. This chain uses TRBV28 with TRBJ1-2; no clear D gene. This CDR3 spans 14 amino acids. V was trimmed by 1 base and J by 4 bases, leaving 10 bases between them. Germline V gene lookup returns CDR1 MDHEN and CDR2 SYDVKM.